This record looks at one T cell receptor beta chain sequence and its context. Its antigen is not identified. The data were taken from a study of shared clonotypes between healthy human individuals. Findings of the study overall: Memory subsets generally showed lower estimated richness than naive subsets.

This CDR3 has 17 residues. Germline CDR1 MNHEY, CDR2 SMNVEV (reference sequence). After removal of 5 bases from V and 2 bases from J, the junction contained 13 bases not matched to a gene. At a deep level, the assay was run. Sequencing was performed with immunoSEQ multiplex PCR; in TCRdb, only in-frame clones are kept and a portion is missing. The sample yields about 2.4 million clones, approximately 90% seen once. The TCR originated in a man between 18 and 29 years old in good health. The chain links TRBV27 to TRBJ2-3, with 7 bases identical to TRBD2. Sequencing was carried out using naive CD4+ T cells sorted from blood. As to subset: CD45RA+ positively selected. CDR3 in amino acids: CASSPNPTAGSTDTQYF. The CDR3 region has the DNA TGTGCCAGCAGTCCAAACCCAACAGCGGGGTCCACAGATACGCAGTATTTT.